The rows below give T cell receptor beta chains drawn from one sample of a study of PD-1 blockade in classical Hodgkin lymphoma. Clones were read by immunoSEQ multiplex PCR, and TCRdb kept only the in-frame ones, dropping some. The sample shows 15,000 to 17,000 clones, roughly 88% of them seen only once. The sequencing used peripheral blood mononuclear cells (PBMCs), collected before the second cycle of nivolumab. Source of these receptors: a human donor with classical Hodgkin lymphoma. Both conserved end residues are part of each CDR3. The order of the fields is D gene, clone size, V gene, J gene, CDR3 DNA, CDR3 protein. The D gene is left open where the match is weak. Expanded clones are given a class, and other clones once, few, many or no size at all.

D: TRBD1; size: .; V: TRBV10-1; J: TRBJ2-1; DNA: TGCGCCAGCAGTCCGAATCTCGGGACAGGGGATTACAATGAGCAGTTCTTC; CDR3: CASSPNLGTGDYNEQFF
D: .; size: once; V: TRBV5-4; J: TRBJ2-7; DNA: TGTGCCAGCAGCTCCGGGGACGGTACCTACGAGCAGTACTTC; CDR3: CASSSGDGTYEQYF
D: .; size: .; V: TRBV9; J: TRBJ2-5; DNA: TGTGCCAGCAGCGTAGGTGTAGGGGGGAACCAAGAGACCCAGTACTTC; CDR3: CASSVGVGGNQETQYF
D: TRBD1; size: .; V: TRBV9; J: TRBJ1-6; DNA: TGTGCCAGCAGCGCTGGGGACAGTCGGTGGGAATTTTCACCCCTCCACTTT; CDR3: CASSAGDSRWEFSPLHF
D: .; size: few; V: TRBV18; J: TRBJ1-6; DNA: TGTGCCAGCTCATCAGGGACTAGGGCCCTCCACTTT; CDR3: CASSSGTRALHF
D: .; size: .; V: TRBV29-1; J: TRBJ2-3; DNA: TGCAGCGTTGCAGGACAGACCCACACAGATACGCAGTATTTT; CDR3: CSVAGQTHTDTQYF
D: TRBD1; size: .; V: TRBV5-6; J: TRBJ2-1; DNA: TGTGCCAGCAGCCTGGGACAGGGAACCGGAGATGAGCAGTTCTTC; CDR3: CASSLGQGTGDEQFF
D: .; size: .; V: TRBV6-6; J: TRBJ2-1; DNA: TGTGCCAGCACCACGGACAGCCTTCAGTTCTTC; CDR3: CASTTDSLQFF
D: .; size: .; V: TRBV15; J: TRBJ1-4; DNA: TGTGCCACCAGCAATCCACCCCGGGACAAAAATGAAAAACTGTTTTTT; CDR3: CATSNPPRDKNEKLFF
D: .; size: .; V: TRBV11-1; J: TRBJ2-2; DNA: TGTGCCAGCAGCCACTCGGGGGCTGGCACCGGGGAGCTGTTTTTT; CDR3: CASSHSGAGTGELFF
D: .; size: .; V: TRBV15; J: TRBJ2-3; DNA: TGTGCCACCAGCGGAACACAGAGACCTTTCACAGATACGCAGTATTTT; CDR3: CATSGTQRPFTDTQYF
D: .; size: .; V: TRBV18; J: TRBJ1-6; DNA: TGTGCCAGCTCGTTAGACGGGAATTCACCCCTCCACTTT; CDR3: CASSLDGNSPLHF
D: TRBD1; size: .; V: TRBV7-9; J: TRBJ2-3; DNA: TGTGCCAGCAGCCCGGACAGGGGGAGCACAGATACGCAGTATTTT; CDR3: CASSPDRGSTDTQYF
D: .; size: .; V: TRBV11-2; J: TRBJ1-2; DNA: TGTGCCAGCAGCTCTAATGGGCGGCTTTGGTATGGCTACACCTTC; CDR3: CASSSNGRLWYGYTF
D: TRBD2; size: .; V: TRBV27; J: TRBJ2-7; DNA: TGTGCCAGCAGTCTCGGACTAGTACCCTACGAGCAGTACTTC; CDR3: CASSLGLVPYEQYF
D: TRBD1; size: .; V: TRBV29-1; J: TRBJ1-6; DNA: TGCAGCGTGGGGGACAGGGGAAATTCACCCCTCCACTTT; CDR3: CSVGDRGNSPLHF
D: TRBD2; size: .; V: TRBV5-1; J: TRBJ2-7; DNA: TGCGCCAGCAGCTTGGGGTCGAGACTAGCGACCGAGCAGTACTTC; CDR3: CASSLGSRLATEQYF
D: .; size: .; V: TRBV27; J: TRBJ1-5; DNA: TGTGCCAGCAGTTTAAGGGACGGTAATCAGCCCCAGCATTTT; CDR3: CASSLRDGNQPQHF
D: .; size: .; V: TRBV6-1; J: TRBJ2-7; DNA: TGTGCCAGCTCCCGCGAGCAGTACTTC; CDR3: CASSREQYF
D: .; size: .; V: TRBV19; J: TRBJ1-1; DNA: TGTGCCAGTAGTCTAACAGCGAACACTGAAGCTTTCTTT; CDR3: CASSLTANTEAFF
D: .; size: .; V: TRBV2; J: TRBJ2-1; DNA: TGTGCCAGCGTAACGATGATGAGCTCCTACAATGAGCAGTTCTTC; CDR3: CASVTMMSSYNEQFF
D: .; size: few; V: TRBV9; J: TRBJ1-1; DNA: TGTGCCAGCAGCCTAGGGAGTTTGACTGAAGCTTTCTTT; CDR3: CASSLGSLTEAFF
D: .; size: .; V: TRBV5-1; J: TRBJ2-2; DNA: TGCGCCAGCAGCTTTGAAAACACCGGGGAGCTGTTTTTT; CDR3: CASSFENTGELFF
D: .; size: .; V: TRBV6-5; J: TRBJ1-5; DNA: TGTGCCAGCAGTTACAGGGGGTCCGATCAGCCCCAGCATTTT; CDR3: CASSYRGSDQPQHF
D: .; size: .; V: TRBV28; J: TRBJ1-1; DNA: TGTGCCAGCAGTTTGACAGACATTGCCACTGAAGCTTTCTTT; CDR3: CASSLTDIATEAFF
D: TRBD2; size: .; V: TRBV10-2; J: TRBJ2-5; DNA: TGCGCCAGCAGTGCCTCTCGGCTAGCGGGGGGCCAAGAGACCCAGTACTTC; CDR3: CASSASRLAGGQETQYF
D: TRBD1; size: .; V: TRBV10-3; J: TRBJ1-2; DNA: TGTGCCATCAGTGAGCAGATGGCAGGGGGATTTGGCTATGGCTACACCTTC; CDR3: CAISEQMAGGFGYGYTF
D: .; size: .; V: TRBV6-1; J: TRBJ1-2; DNA: TGTGCCAGCAGTGAAATTTTAGGGGCCCGTATTTATGGCTACACCTTC; CDR3: CASSEILGARIYGYTF
D: .; size: .; V: TRBV6-1; J: TRBJ1-2; DNA: TGTGCCAGCAGGGCCACGTATATGAGGTTGAATGGCTACACCTTC; CDR3: CASRATYMRLNGYTF
D: .; size: .; V: TRBV2; J: TRBJ2-3; DNA: TGTGCCAGCAGTGCTCAGGGGTCTTATACGCAGTATTTT; CDR3: CASSAQGSYTQYF
D: TRBD1; size: .; V: TRBV7-2; J: TRBJ2-7; DNA: TGTGCCAGCAGCTCTAGACAGGGTAGGAGCGAGCAGTACTTC; CDR3: CASSSRQGRSEQYF
D: .; size: few; V: TRBV5-1; J: TRBJ1-1; DNA: TGCGCCAGCAGCTTGGACAGGGATCGGCAAGCTTTCTTT; CDR3: CASSLDRDRQAFF
D: .; size: few; V: TRBV6-1; J: TRBJ1-2; DNA: TGTGCCAGCAGTGGACATTACCTTACCTATGGCTACACCTTC; CDR3: CASSGHYLTYGYTF
D: TRBD2; size: .; V: TRBV9; J: TRBJ2-1; DNA: TGTGCCAGCAGCGTAGCTTGGGGGGGTTCCTACAATGAGCAGTTCTTC; CDR3: CASSVAWGGSYNEQFF
D: .; size: .; V: TRBV6-5; J: TRBJ2-7; DNA: TGTGCCAGCAGTTACTCGTTTGTTTTAAGGGAATTTCAGCAGTACTTC; CDR3: CASSYSFVLREFQQYF
D: .; size: .; V: TRBV6-4; J: TRBJ2-3; DNA: TGTGCCAGCAGTGACTCACCTACAGATACGCAGTATTTT; CDR3: CASSDSPTDTQYF
D: .; size: .; V: TRBV11-2; J: TRBJ1-4; DNA: TGTGCCAGCAGCTTCCGTGGGGGGAATAATGAAAAACTGTTTTTT; CDR3: CASSFRGGNNEKLFF
D: TRBD2; size: .; V: TRBV4-2; J: TRBJ2-5; DNA: TGTGCCAGCAGCCGAGAGACTAGCGTGGGAGAGACCCAGTACTTC; CDR3: CASSRETSVGETQYF
D: TRBD2; size: .; V: TRBV27; J: TRBJ2-7; DNA: TGTGCCAGCAGGACAAGCGGGGGTAACTACGAGCAGTACTTC; CDR3: CASRTSGGNYEQYF
D: .; size: .; V: TRBV4-1; J: TRBJ1-4; DNA: TGCGCCAGCAGCCAAGATTCGGTTGTTAATGAAAAACTGTTTTTT; CDR3: CASSQDSVVNEKLFF
D: .; size: once; V: TRBV27; J: TRBJ1-1; DNA: TGTGCCAGCAGTTTACAGGGGACGAACACTGAAGCTTTCTTT; CDR3: CASSLQGTNTEAFF
D: .; size: .; V: TRBV19; J: TRBJ2-1; DNA: TGTGCCAGTAGTACCCAAGGGGCGGGAAGGTTTGGTGAGCAGTTCTTC; CDR3: CASSTQGAGRFGEQFF
D: .; size: .; V: TRBV5-1; J: TRBJ1-2; DNA: TGCGCCAGCAGCTTGACACCAGCTAACTATGGCTACACCTTC; CDR3: CASSLTPANYGYTF
D: .; size: .; V: TRBV13; J: TRBJ2-1; DNA: TGTGCCAGCAGCTTAGAACGCTACAATGAGCAGTTCTTC; CDR3: CASSLERYNEQFF
D: .; size: .; V: TRBV6-4; J: TRBJ1-2; DNA: TGTGCCAGCAGTGACTTCGCCTGGATGAAGGGCTACACCTTC; CDR3: CASSDFAWMKGYTF
D: TRBD2; size: .; V: TRBV19; J: TRBJ2-6; DNA: TGTGCCAGTAGCAATGGGGAGGGGAGCCCTGGGGCCAACGTCCTGACTTTC; CDR3: CASSNGEGSPGANVLTF
D: TRBD2; size: .; V: TRBV18; J: TRBJ2-7; DNA: TGTGCCAGCTCACCACAGCTAGCGGGAGCGTACGAGCAGTACTTC; CDR3: CASSPQLAGAYEQYF